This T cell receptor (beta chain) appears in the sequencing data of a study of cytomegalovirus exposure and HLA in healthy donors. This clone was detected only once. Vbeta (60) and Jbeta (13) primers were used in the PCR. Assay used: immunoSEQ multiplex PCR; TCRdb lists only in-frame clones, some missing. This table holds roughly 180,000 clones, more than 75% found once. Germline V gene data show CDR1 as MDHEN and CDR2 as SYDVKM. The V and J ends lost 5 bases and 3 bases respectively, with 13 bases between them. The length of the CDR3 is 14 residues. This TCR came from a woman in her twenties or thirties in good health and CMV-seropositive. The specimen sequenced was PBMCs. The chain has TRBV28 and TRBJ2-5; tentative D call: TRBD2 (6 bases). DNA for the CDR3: TGTGCCAGCAGTCCCCTCGGAGGGAAAGAGACCCAGTACTTC. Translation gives CASSPLGGKETQYF.